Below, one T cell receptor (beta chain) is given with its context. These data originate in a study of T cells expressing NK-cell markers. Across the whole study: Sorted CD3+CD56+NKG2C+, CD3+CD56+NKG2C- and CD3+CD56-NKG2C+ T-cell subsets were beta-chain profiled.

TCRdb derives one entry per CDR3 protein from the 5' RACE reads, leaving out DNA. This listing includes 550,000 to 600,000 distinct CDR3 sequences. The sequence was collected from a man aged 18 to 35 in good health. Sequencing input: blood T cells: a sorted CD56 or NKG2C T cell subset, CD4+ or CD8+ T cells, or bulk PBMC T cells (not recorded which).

CDR3 protein: CAWETGRANIQYF. The chain employs TRBV30 and TRBJ2-4; the D call of TRBD1 rests on TCRdb alone, since no DNA is present to check it. The CDR3 is 13 amino acids. Germline CDR1 reads GTSNPN; CDR2 reads SVGIG (reference sequence). Filled out from reference TRBV30 and TRBJ2-4, the complete variable domain reads SQTIHQWPATLVQPVGSPLSLECTVEGTSNPNLYWYRQAAGRGLQLLFYSVGIGQISSEVPQNLSASRPQDRQFILSSKKLLLSDSGFYLCAWETGRANIQYFGAGTRLSVL.